This note documents a single TCR beta chain sequence. Antigen: not known. This CDR3 comprises 14 residues. V lost 5 bases to trimming and J lost 5 bases; unmatched junction nucleotides: 6. Germline CDR1 reads MGHRA; CDR2 reads YSYEKL. This record comes from a study of Ad26.COV2.S vaccination and SARS-CoV-2 variants. As for the study in general: The vaccine Ad26.COV2.S was put into the muscle once, or twice with 56 days between.

The repertoire was sequenced with immunoSEQ multiplex PCR; TCRdb's copy has only in-frame clones and lacks some. The sample records almost 400,000 clones, around 89% being singletons. As for treatment: roughly 20 received Ad26.COV2.S at low or high dose, single or two shots; a few received placebo; per-sample allocation not given. Day 63 after the first vaccine or placebo injection was the time point for sampling. An adult donor aged 18-55 years was enrolled in Boston. Whole-study results and caveats: Spike-specific TCR breadth in vaccine recipients exceeded that seen in placebo recipients. The analyses of TCR breadth and depth may have understated the size of total T cell responses.

The sample consisted of peripheral blood, taken in a trial of Ad26.COV2.S vaccine versus placebo. The receptor comes from a person between 18 and 65 years old who received the Ad26.COV2.S COVID-19 vaccine or a placebo. The chain carries TRBV4-1 and TRBJ2-7, with 10 bases aligning to TRBD2. CDR3 amino acids: CASSVRLAGDEQYF. CDR3 nucleotide sequence: TGCGCCAGCAGCGTGCGACTAGCGGGCGACGAGCAGTACTTC.